This T cell receptor beta chain was recorded in a study of blood T cells in healthy people across ages. Primed by a sample-barcoded 5' primer and a J-beta primer mix, a second PCR proceeded for about 6 to 11 cycles. Every individual sample yielded 2.5 million or more paired-end reads (each containing CDR3). TCRdb ran MiXCR on the 5' RACE reads and lists one entry per CDR3 protein. The profile shows 870,000 or so distinct CDR3 sequences, about 28% of them singletons. The draw of peripheral blood yielded ten milliliters from each donor. Comments on this clonotype: The target antigen is unknown.

The CDR3 length is 14 residues. Germline lookup yields CDR1 MNHEY and CDR2 SMNVEV (reference sequence). V lost 11 bases and J 2 bases, leaving 15 bases between the germline ends. Findings and limits, study-wide: Strong correlation existed between TCR beta diversity and naive T cell percentage.

The chain joins TRBV27 to TRBJ2-2; no reliable D call. The receptor's source is a woman of 80 years or more in good health. Sequenced input: blood. CDR3 DNA: TGTGCCGGAAAACGGGCCCTAAACACCGGGGAGCTGTTTTTT. Amino acid sequence: CAGKRALNTGELFF.